A single sample gave rise to the 14 T cell receptor beta chains below, sequenced in a study of shared clonotypes between healthy human individuals. This table comes from immunoSEQ multiplex PCR, and its TCRdb copy is limited to in-frame clones, with some not included. The sample has about 2.4 million clones; around 90% are singletons. The source material was naive CD4+ T cells sorted from blood. Noted subset: CD45RA+ positively selected. The receptors come from a young man in good health.

Notes on this clone: The junction and the germline gene differ at one end; a read error may be behind it. The chain couples TRBV6-1 to TRBJ2-1; tentative D call: TRBD1 (6 bases). The CDR3 extends over 13 amino acids. Germline CDR1 is MNHNS and CDR2 is SASEGT. DNA of the CDR3: TGTGCCAGCACTGAAGGGGGAGTTGGTGAGCAGTTCTTC. As protein: CASTEGGVGEQFF.

J is TRBJ2-5 and V is TRBV5-1, with a tentative D call TRBD2 (5 bases). The CDR3 is 14 amino acids. The V end lost 5 bases, the J end lost 1 base, and 12 bases lay between the germline ends. The V gene's germline CDR1 is SGHRS and CDR2 YFSETQ. The CDR3 sequence is CASRAGNPQETQYF. The CDR3 DNA reads TGCGCCAGCAGGGCCGGGAACCCCCAAGAGACCCAGTACTTC.

The chain recombines TRBV9 with TRBJ1-1, with D possibly matching TRBD1 (6 bases). Germline V lookup: CDR1 SGDLS, CDR2 YYNGEE. V dropped 0 bases and J dropped 11 bases, with 11 bases sitting between them. The CDR3 is 12 residues long. Written as DNA, the CDR3 is TGTGCCAGCAGCGTAGTAGGGGGGGCCGCTTTCTTT. Its translation is CASSVVGGAAFF.

The V call is TRBV10-3, the J call TRBJ2-1; tentatively, D is TRBD1 or TRBD2 (5 bases each). Germline CDR1 and CDR2: ENHRY and SYGVKD. The CDR3 extends over 14 amino acids. Trimming stripped 5 bases from V and 7 bases from J, with 15 bases between. As DNA, the CDR3 is TGTGCCATCAGTCCGGGACCCTTGCGGAATGAGCAGTTCTTC. Protein: CAISPGPLRNEQFF.

This chain connects TRBV7-2 to TRBJ2-3; 8 bases align to TRBD1. Germline lookup yields CDR1 SGHTA and CDR2 FQGNSA. This CDR3 region has 14 residues. With 5 bases clipped from V and 2 bases from J, the junction kept 3 bases outside the gene matches. The CDR3 sequence: CASSAGGNTDTQYF. The CDR3, as DNA: TGTGCCAGCAGCGCAGGGGGCAACACAGATACGCAGTATTTT.

The CDR3 here is CASSMKDRYNPDYGYTF. In nucleotides, the CDR3 is TGTGCCAGTAGTATGAAGGACAGATATAATCCGGACTATGGCTACACCTTC. The rearrangement joins TRBV19 to TRBJ1-2; TRBD1 might be the D (6 bases). The germline gives CDR1 LNHDA, CDR2 SQIVND (reference sequence). The CDR3 is 17 amino acids. V lost 3 bases and J lost 3, with 20 bases in between. The whole variable domain, remainder taken from reference TRBV19 and TRBJ1-2, is DGGITQSPKYLFRKEGQNVTLSCEQNLNHDAMYWYRQDPGQGLRLIYYSQIVNDFQKGDIAEGYSVSREKKESFPLTVTSAQKNPTAFYLCASSMKDRYNPDYGYTFGSGTRLTVV.

The chain joins TRBV9 to TRBJ2-6; possibly TRBD2 for D (6 bases). Per the germline V gene, CDR1 is SGDLS and CDR2 is YYNGEE. This CDR3 is built from 18 residues. Trimming shortened V by 0 bases and J by 0 bases, and 13 bases separated the two germline ends. The CDR3 DNA is TGTGCCAGCAGCGTAGACGGGAGTTTCTTCTCTGGGGCCAACGTCCTGACTTTC. As protein: CASSVDGSFFSGANVLTF.

About this clone itself: Other DNA sequences in this specimen translate into the identical CDR3. The chain employs TRBV5-1 and TRBJ2-7; 9 bases are shared with TRBD1. Germline lookup yields CDR1 SGHRS and CDR2 YFSETQ. Losses at the gene ends were 5 bases for V and 5 bases for J; bases not matched to a gene: 8. This CDR3 has 14 amino acids. The CDR3 is CASRPGTGGDEQYF. DNA of the CDR3: TGCGCCAGCAGGCCCGGAACAGGGGGCGACGAGCAGTACTTC. Full variable domain (outside the CDR3, taken from reference TRBV5-1 and TRBJ2-7): KAGVTQTPRYLIKTRGQQVTLSCSPISGHRSVSWYQQTPGQGLQFLFEYFSETQRNKGNFPGRFSGRQFSNSRSEMNVSTLELGDSALYLCASRPGTGGDEQYFGPGTRLTVT.

The chain uses TRBV18 and TRBJ2-3, with 11 bases aligning to TRBD2. Germline V CDR1 and CDR2: KGHSH, LQKENI. This CDR3 contains 16 residues. V was pared by 2 bases and J by 4 bases, with 5 bases of the junction left unmatched. For the CDR3, the DNA is TGTGCCAGCTCACCAGTTACTAGCGGGAGTGCAGATACGCAGTATTTT. This encodes CASSPVTSGSADTQYF.

Details on this clone: Other DNA sequences in this specimen translate into the identical CDR3. CDR3 sequence reads: CASRPGHSYEQYF. CDR3 sequence (DNA): TGTGCCAGCCGACCGGGCCACTCCTACGAGCAGTACTTC. The chain employs TRBV6-5 and TRBJ2-7; D is undetermined. V shed 8 bases and J shed 0 bases, with 11 bases lying between them. This CDR3 has 13 amino acids. Germline V lookup: CDR1 MNHEY, CDR2 SVGAGI.

The chain couples TRBV7-9 to TRBJ1-1; the D gene is possibly TRBD1 (6 bases). With 3 bases removed from V and 11 bases from J, the gap between germline ends came to 25 bases. The germline V gene encodes CDR1 SEHNR and CDR2 FQNEAQ (reference sequence). CDR3 length: 16 amino acids. CDR3 in amino acids: CASSFPAGRGNLGAFF. The CDR3, as DNA: TGTGCCAGCAGCTTCCCTGCTGGCAGGGGTAATCTTGGCGCTTTCTTT.

The V call is TRBV7-8, the J call TRBJ2-5; D gene uncertain. With 3 bases removed from V and 2 bases from J, the gap between germline ends came to 10 bases. Per the germline V gene, CDR1 is SGHVS and CDR2 is FQNEAQ. The CDR3 loop spans 14 amino acids. The CDR3 loop reads CASSFKEDQETQYF. The CDR3 DNA reads TGTGCCAGCAGCTTTAAGGAAGATCAAGAGACCCAGTACTTC.

The rearrangement links TRBV19 to TRBJ1-3; D unclear. The V gene's germline CDR1 is LNHDA and CDR2 SQIVND (reference sequence). The V end was cut by 4 bases, the J end by 2 bases, with 12 bases between. The CDR3 sequence is 15 residues long. CDR3 nucleotide sequence: TGTGCCAGTAGTAGGCGCGAAGGGACTGGAAACACCATATATTTT. Its translation: CASSRREGTGNTIYF.

The V and J genes are TRBV2 and TRBJ1-2; 11 positions agree with TRBD1. Germline CDR1 and CDR2: SNHLY and FYNNEI. The CDR3 is 17 amino acids. The trim removed 2 bases at V and 4 bases at J, leaving 9 bases unmatched. CDR3 protein: CASSEQWTGGPGYGYTF. The CDR3 DNA reads TGTGCCAGCAGTGAACAGTGGACAGGGGGCCCCGGCTATGGCTACACCTTC.